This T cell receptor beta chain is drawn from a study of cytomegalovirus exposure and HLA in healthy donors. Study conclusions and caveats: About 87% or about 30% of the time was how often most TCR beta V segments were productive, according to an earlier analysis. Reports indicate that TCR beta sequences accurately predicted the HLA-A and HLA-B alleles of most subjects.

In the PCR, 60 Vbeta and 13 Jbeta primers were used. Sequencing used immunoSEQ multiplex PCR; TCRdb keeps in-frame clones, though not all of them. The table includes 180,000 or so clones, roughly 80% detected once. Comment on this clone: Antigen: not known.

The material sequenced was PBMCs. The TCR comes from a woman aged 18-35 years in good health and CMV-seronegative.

The DNA for the CDR3 is TGTGCCAGCTCCAGACTCCCCTTCAATGAGCAGTTCTTC. Translated, it gives CASSRLPFNEQFF. The chain links TRBV11-2 to TRBJ2-1; no clear D gene. Trimming pared 8 bases from V and 6 bases from J, leaving 14 bases between. This CDR3 spans 13 amino acids. Looked up from germline, CDR1 is SGHAT and CDR2 is FQNNGV.